A selection of T cell receptor beta chains follows, all from one sample in a study of blood T cell repertoires in COVID-19. Clones were sequenced by immunoSEQ multiplex PCR, and TCRdb holds only the in-frame ones, with some missing. Found here are 200,000 to 300,000 clones, roughly nine tenths of them singletons; the top ten hold approximately 9.4%. Specimen: peripheral blood. These receptors were taken from a man aged 40-50 years who had recovered from COVID-19. The CDR3 runs from the conserved cysteine through the conserved F or W. D genes are given only for firm matches. A row's size may be missing; if present it is once, few, many or a size class.

-,-,TRBJ2-5,TRBV19,CASSITRGIGTQYF,TGTGCCAGTAGCATTACTAGGGGGATCGGGACCCAGTACTTC
-,-,TRBJ2-1,TRBV7-3,CASSLTRNNEQFF,TGTGCCAGCAGCTTAACCAGAAACAATGAGCAGTTCTTC
-,-,TRBJ1-2,TRBV3-1/TRBV3-2,CASSRGETGTYGYTF,TGTGCCAGCAGCCGCGGGGAAACGGGGACCTATGGCTACACCTTC
TRBD2,-,TRBJ2-5,TRBV3-1/TRBV3-2,CASSQPGTSGGAQYF,TGTGCCAGCAGCCAACCCGGGACTAGCGGGGGGGCCCAGTACTTC
TRBD2,-,TRBJ2-7,TRBV7-9,CASSQLAGESYEQYF,TGTGCCAGCAGCCAACTAGCGGGAGAATCGTACGAGCAGTACTTC
TRBD2,-,TRBJ2-7,TRBV5-1,CASSKGTSGTYEQYF,TGCGCCAGCAGCAAAGGGACTAGCGGTACCTACGAGCAGTACTTC
TRBD2,-,TRBJ2-3,TRBV10-3,CAISDRLAGGTDTQYF,TGTGCCATCAGTGACAGACTAGCGGGGGGCACAGATACGCAGTATTTT
-,-,TRBJ1-4,TRBV15,CATSVRRNEKLFF,TGTGCCACCAGCGTCAGAAGAAATGAAAAACTGTTTTTT
-,-,TRBJ2-3,TRBV9,CASSERLAIDTQYF,TGTGCCAGCAGCGAAAGGCTAGCGATAGATACGCAGTATTTT
TRBD2,-,TRBJ2-5,TRBV27,CASSALAGGHRGQETQYF,TGTGCCAGCAGTGCCCTAGCGGGAGGGCACCGAGGGCAAGAGACCCAGTACTTC
-,-,TRBJ2-5,TRBV5-1,CASSSRLGGETQYF,TGCGCCAGCAGCTCCCGACTGGGGGGTGAGACCCAGTACTTC
-,-,TRBJ1-1,TRBV30,CAWSPETRNTEAFF,TGTGCCTGGAGCCCAGAAACCCGAAACACTGAAGCTTTCTTT
-,-,TRBJ2-1,TRBV6-5,CASSYSTGDNEQFF,TGTGCCAGCAGTTACTCGACAGGTGACAATGAGCAGTTCTTC
TRBD1,-,TRBJ1-1,TRBV20-1,CSASTGTALRRKAFF,TGCAGTGCTAGTACCGGGACAGCCTTGCGGCGGAAAGCTTTCTTT
TRBD1,-,TRBJ1-1,TRBV6-4,CASSGVDRVSFF,TGTGCCAGCAGTGGGGTCGACAGGGTATCTTTCTTT
TRBD2,-,TRBJ2-2,TRBV3-1/TRBV3-2,CASNPRSGVTNTGELFF,TGTGCCAGCAACCCGAGGAGCGGGGTTACGAACACCGGGGAGCTGTTTTTT
-,-,TRBJ2-3,TRBV19,CATSRADTQYF,TGTGCCACCTCCCGGGCAGATACGCAGTATTTT
-,-,TRBJ2-7,TRBV21-1,CASSRRTSGSLDEQYF,TGTGCCAGCAGCAGACGGACTAGCGGGAGTCTCGACGAGCAGTACTTC
-,-,TRBJ2-3,TRBV5-1,CASSRYAGTDTQYF,TGCGCCAGCAGCCGCTATGCGGGCACAGATACGCAGTATTTT
TRBD2,-,TRBJ2-1,TRBV10-2,CASSSGLASSYNEQFF,TGCGCCAGCAGTTCTGGACTAGCGAGCTCCTACAATGAGCAGTTCTTC
TRBD1,-,TRBJ2-1,TRBV19,CASSQNRQGFTYNEQFF,TGTGCCAGTAGCCAGAATCGACAGGGGTTTACCTACAATGAGCAGTTCTTC
TRBD2,-,TRBJ2-3,TRBV2,CASLSGRLTDTQYF,TGTGCCAGCTTGAGCGGGAGACTGACAGATACGCAGTATTTT
TRBD1,few,TRBJ2-7,TRBV4-1,CASSRIGTGAYEQYF,TGCGCCAGCAGCCGTATAGGGACAGGGGCCTACGAGCAGTACTTC
-,-,TRBJ1-6,TRBV3-1/TRBV3-2,CASSQDMRNSPLHF,TGTGCCAGCAGCCAAGATATGAGGAATTCACCCCTCCACTTT
-,-,TRBJ1-1,TRBV2,CASSRGLNTEAFF,TGTGCCAGCAGCAGGGGCCTGAACACTGAAGCTTTCTTT
TRBD1,-,TRBJ1-2,TRBV27,CASSPRGRTYGYTF,TGTGCCAGCAGTCCCAGGGGGCGAACCTATGGCTACACCTTC
-,-,TRBJ1-2,TRBV20-1,CSASTGPYGYTF,TGCAGTGCTAGTACAGGGCCGTATGGCTACACCTTC
-,few,TRBJ1-2,TRBV7-9,CASSHDTAYGYTF,TGTGCCAGCAGCCACGACACAGCCTATGGCTACACCTTC
-,-,TRBJ2-6,TRBV6-4,CASSPRGVGANVLTF,TGTGCCAGCAGTCCCCGCGGGGTCGGGGCCAACGTCCTGACTTTC
-,-,TRBJ2-5,TRBV19,CASSIRDSKAQYF,TGTGCCAGTAGTATAAGGGACTCGAAGGCCCAGTACTTC
-,-,TRBJ2-7,TRBV6-5,CASSNKRYHEQYF,TGTGCCAGCAGCAACAAGCGGTACCACGAGCAGTACTTC
TRBD1,-,TRBJ2-3,TRBV3-1/TRBV3-2,CASSHGTASSTDTQYF,TGTGCCAGCAGCCACGGGACAGCCTCTAGCACAGATACGCAGTATTTT
-,-,TRBJ1-6,TRBV21-1,CASSSTTGRSPLHF,TGTGCCAGCAGCTCTACGACAGGGAGGTCACCCCTCCACTTT
-,-,TRBJ2-7,TRBV6-2/TRBV6-3,CASSRQEHYEQYF,TGTGCCAGCAGTAGACAGGAACATTACGAGCAGTACTTC
TRBD1,once,TRBJ1-4,TRBV15,CATSRFPTGGFEKLFF,TGTGCCACCAGCAGATTCCCTACAGGGGGCTTTGAAAAACTGTTTTTT
TRBD1,-,TRBJ2-7,TRBV27,CASSSPGQGAWEQYF,TGTGCCAGCAGTTCTCCGGGACAGGGGGCTTGGGAGCAGTACTTC
TRBD1,-,TRBJ2-6,TRBV5-4,CASSRGRDRGSGANVLTF,TGTGCCAGCAGCCGAGGGAGGGACAGGGGTTCTGGGGCCAACGTCCTGACTTTC
TRBD2,-,TRBJ2-1,TRBV27,CASSLLAGGPVSEQFF,TGTGCCAGCAGTTTATTAGCGGGGGGGCCGGTAAGCGAGCAGTTCTTC
-,-,TRBJ2-5,TRBV7-2,CASSLGLQETQYF,TGTGCCAGCAGCTTGGGACTCCAAGAGACCCAGTACTTC
-,-,TRBJ1-2,TRBV7-8,CASSLGQINYGYTF,TGTGCCAGCAGCTTAGGGCAGATTAACTATGGCTACACCTTC
TRBD2,-,TRBJ2-3,TRBV6-2/TRBV6-3,CASSYVAGGRTDTQYF,TGTGCCAGCAGTTACGTAGCGGGAGGTCGCACAGATACGCAGTATTTT
TRBD2,-,TRBJ2-5,TRBV30,CAWRRGSQRELGETQYF,TGTGCCTGGAGACGGGGCAGCCAGCGGGAGTTAGGAGAGACCCAGTACTTC
TRBD2,-,TRBJ2-7,TRBV24-1,CATSDPGLARPYEQYF,TGTGCCACCAGTGACCCGGGACTAGCGCGACCCTACGAGCAGTACTTC
TRBD2,-,TRBJ2-3,TRBV28,CASSFSPTSELTDTQYF,TGTGCCAGCAGTTTCTCACCGACTAGCGAACTCACAGATACGCAGTATTTT
-,-,TRBJ2-1,TRBV7-3,CASSLTATRSSYNEQFF,TGTGCCAGCAGCTTAACGGCGACTAGGAGCTCCTACAATGAGCAGTTCTTC
-,once,TRBJ1-1,TRBV28,CASTTAPGQPRGRRRAFF,TGTGCCAGCACCACCGCGCCTGGACAGCCCCGTGGACGGCGTAGGGCTTTCTTT
TRBD1,-,TRBJ2-3,TRBV6-5,CASSYGTDGADTQYF,TGTGCCAGCAGTTACGGGACAGACGGGGCAGATACGCAGTATTTT
-,few,TRBJ1-1,TRBV11-2,CASSTDGGKEAFF,TGTGCCAGCAGCACCGACGGGGGGAAGGAAGCTTTCTTT
TRBD1,-,TRBJ2-7,TRBV13,CASSLTRTGRRYEQYF,TGTGCCAGCAGCTTAACTAGGACAGGGAGGAGGTACGAGCAGTACTTC
-,-,TRBJ1-2,TRBV7-2,CASSLVVNSNYGYTF,TGTGCCAGCAGCTTAGTAGTCAATTCGAACTATGGCTACACCTTC